The 7 T cell receptor beta chains presented below share a single source sample, sequenced in a study of blood T cell repertoires in COVID-19 (TCRdb year 2020). The library was built by means of the immunoSEQ multiplex PCR assay. The table was pulled from immuneACCESS by TCRdb, which kept in-frame rearrangements only. Such tables lose some clones; where checked, under half of the loss comes from unresolved V genes, and the rest has no known cause. A total of about 300,000 clones appear in this sample, 89% of them only once. The top ten hold 2.5% to 3% of the sample. The sample was PBMCs or T cells enriched from blood (not recorded which). Receptors were obtained from a woman between 45 and 60 years old who had been exposed to COVID-19.

This chain joins TRBV25-1 and TRBJ1-5; possible D gene TRBD1, 6 bases. The length of the CDR3 is 14 residues. Germline CDR1 is MGHDK and CDR2 is SYGVNS. V was cut by 3 bases and J by 6 bases, with 12 bases left in between. The CDR3 region has the DNA TGTGCCAGCAGTGAGACAGGATGGGGTCAGCCCCAGCATTTT. Its translation: CASSETGWGQPQHF.

V usage is TRBV5-4 and J usage is TRBJ1-5; D unresolved. The ends were cut back, 4 bases at V and 5 bases at J, with 13 bases in the middle. CDR3 length: 14 residues. The germline V gene encodes CDR1 SGHNT and CDR2 YYREEE (reference sequence). CDR3 in DNA: TGTGCCAGCAGCGCGGGCACCTCAGATCAGCCCCAGCATTTT. Its translation: CASSAGTSDQPQHF. Variable domain in full (rest from reference TRBV5-4 and TRBJ1-5): ETGVTQSPTHLIKTRGQQVTLRCSSQSGHNTVSWYQQALGQGPQFIFQYYREEENGRGNFPPRFSGLQFPNYSSELNVNALELDDSALYLCASSAGTSDQPQHFGDGTRLSIL.

This sequence joins TRBV28 and TRBJ2-7, with 8 bases matching TRBD1. The CDR3 totals 15 residues. The ends lost 4 bases at V and 7 bases at J; junction bases unmatched: 12. Germline CDR1 is MDHEN and CDR2 is SYDVKM. CDR3 DNA sequence: TGTGCCAGCAGTTCTACACGACAGGGGACGAGGGAGCAGTACTTC. Encoded protein: CASSSTRQGTREQYF.

This chain joins TRBV10-2 and TRBJ1-2; 9 bases are a match to TRBD1. The CDR3 runs 16 residues. The germline V gene encodes CDR1 WSHSY and CDR2 SAAADI. J lost 2 bases, V lost 6 bases, and 10 bases had no gene match. In DNA form, the CDR3 reads TGCGCCAGCAGGAAGGACAGGGGAAATATCAACTATGGCTACACCTTC. Amino acid sequence: CASRKDRGNINYGYTF.

The genes are TRBV2 and TRBJ1-1; 7 nucleotides align to TRBD1. Germline V gives CDR1 SNHLY, CDR2 FYNNEI. V shed 6 bases, J shed 0 bases, and the junction held 10 bases outside the gene matches. This CDR3 comprises 16 residues. CDR3 amino acids: CASRAQTGSMNTEAFF. The DNA of the CDR3 is TGTGCCAGCAGGGCGCAGACAGGGTCAATGAACACTGAAGCTTTCTTT.

The V and J genes are TRBV7-9 and TRBJ1-2; 7 bases are shared with TRBD1. This CDR3 comprises 16 residues. With V trimmed by 5 bases and J by 1 base, 10 bases remained unmatched. The germline V gene has CDR1 SEHNR and CDR2 FQNEAQ (reference sequence). The CDR3 DNA reads as TGTGCCAGCAGCCTAGGGGACAGTACCTTTAACTATGGCTACACCTTC. This sequence encodes CASSLGDSTFNYGYTF.

V is TRBV6-4 and J is TRBJ1-2, with TRBD1 matching over 10 bases. Germline CDR1 reads MRHNA; CDR2 reads SNTAGT. The V segment lost 5 bases and the J segment 10 bases; nucleotides outside the gene matches: 7. This CDR3 region has 13 residues. The CDR3 DNA follows: TGTGCCAGCAGTAACGGACAGGGGGAGGACTACACCTTC. Protein: CASSNGQGEDYTF.